A single sample gave rise to the 19 T cell receptor beta chains below, sequenced in a study of Ad26.COV2.S vaccination and SARS-CoV-2 variants. As for treatment: 15 to 20 received Ad26.COV2.S at low or high dose, single or two shots; roughly five received placebo; per-sample allocation not given. Samples came from day 63 after the first vaccine or placebo injection. Only in-frame clones appear in the TCRdb table, and some are missing; sequencing was by immunoSEQ multiplex PCR. The table lists about 410,000 clones, about nine tenths of them singletons, with 1.9% in the top ten. Sequences were derived from peripheral blood, sampled in a trial of Ad26.COV2.S vaccine versus placebo. These receptors were taken from a person aged 18 to 59 who received the Ad26.COV2.S COVID-19 vaccine or a placebo.

The V gene is TRBV28, the J gene TRBJ1-2; no definite D call. Germline assignment: CDR1 MDHEN and CDR2 SYDVKM. The length of the CDR3 is 13 residues. The ends were cut back, 7 bases at V and 4 bases at J, with 13 bases in the middle. The CDR3 is CASTQPPGYGYTF. The CDR3 DNA sequence: TGTGCCAGCACCCAGCCCCCGGGCTATGGCTACACCTTC.

The chain uses TRBV6-9 and TRBJ2-7, with a possible D match to TRBD2 (6 bases). Deletions cut 7 bases from V and 2 bases from J, with 21 bases between. CDR1 and CDR2 from the germline V gene are MNHGY and SVAAGI. The CDR3 length is 16 residues. In DNA form, the CDR3 reads TGTGCCAGCACCCCGGCGGAGGGGCTTATTACCTACGAGCAGTACTTC. The encoded protein is CASTPAEGLITYEQYF.

This chain uses TRBV18 with TRBJ1-2; unclear D gene. Germline loops: CDR1 KGHSH, CDR2 LQKENI. CDR3 size: 14 residues. V was cut by 0 bases and J by 4 bases, with 9 bases left in between. The CDR3 DNA sequence: TGTGCCAGCTCACCACCGGAGGCGACCTATGGCTACACCTTC. Its protein product is CASSPPEATYGYTF.

For this clone: This specimen includes other DNA sequences encoding the same CDR3. The chain couples TRBV3-1 (or the pseudogene TRBV3-2) to TRBJ2-3; possibly TRBD2 for D (6 bases). Trimming took 1 base from V and 0 from J, leaving 8 bases between them. The germline gives CDR1 LGHDT, CDR2 YNNKEL (reference sequence). This CDR3 spans 15 amino acids. Here the CDR3 reads CASSQAGGSTDTQYF. The CDR3 bases are TGTGCCAGCAGCCAAGCTGGGGGGAGCACAGATACGCAGTATTTT.

The chain uses TRBV4-1 and TRBJ1-2; no clear D gene. The CDR3 consists of 15 residues. The V end was cut by 0 bases, the J end by 8 bases, with 16 bases between. Germline loops: CDR1 MGHRA, CDR2 YSYEKL. DNA of the CDR3: TGCGCCAGCAGCCAAGACACCGGCAGGAATCGCGGCTACACCTTC. The encoded protein is CASSQDTGRNRGYTF.

The sample holds many counts of this clone. The chain has TRBV19 and TRBJ1-1, with no clear D. Germline V gives CDR1 LNHDA, CDR2 SQIVND (reference sequence). There are 13 residues in the CDR3. V lost 1 base and J 7 bases, leaving 10 bases between the germline ends. The CDR3 nucleotides read TGTGCCAGTAGTATAGGCCAAGGTTTTGAAGCTTTCTTT. Its protein is CASSIGQGFEAFF.

V usage is TRBV2 and J usage is TRBJ1-5; D might be TRBD1 (6 bases). The germline CDR1 and CDR2 sequences are SNHLY and FYNNEI. V was trimmed by 4 bases and J by 5 bases, leaving 9 bases between them. There are 13 residues in the CDR3. CDR3 amino acids: CASSGTDYQPQHF. DNA for the CDR3: TGTGCCAGCAGTGGGACAGATTATCAGCCCCAGCATTTT.

The CDR3 sequence is CAISEVGELFF. CDR3 in DNA: TGTGCCATCAGTGAAGTAGGGGAGCTGTTTTTT. The rearrangement uses TRBV10-3 and TRBJ2-2; no firm D call. The germline V and J ends were trimmed by 3 bases and 8 bases, with 4 bases remaining between them. Germline CDR1 ENHRY, CDR2 SYGVKD. The CDR3 has 11 residues.

This chain joins TRBV28 and TRBJ1-2, with D possibly being TRBD1 (5 bases). The CDR3 runs 11 residues. Deletions cut 6 bases from V and 8 bases from J, with 10 bases between. In germline, CDR1 is MDHEN, CDR2 SYDVKM. The DNA of the CDR3 is TGTGCCAGCAGCCTCACAGGAGGCTACACCTTC. Residues: CASSLTGGYTF.

The J gene is TRBJ1-3, the V gene TRBV29-1; no reliable D call. Trimming shortened V by 4 bases and J by 2 bases, and 9 bases separated the two germline ends. The CDR3 has 13 residues. Germline CDR1 and CDR2: SQVTM and ANQGSEA. In nucleotides, the CDR3 is TGCAGCGTTGCACAGACACCTGGAAACACCATATATTTT. Residues: CSVAQTPGNTIYF.

The chain is built from TRBV25-1 and TRBJ1-4, with no clear D. CDR1 and CDR2 (germline): MGHDK, SYGVNS. V was trimmed by 3 bases and J by 4 bases, leaving 9 bases between them. The CDR3 sequence is 14 residues long. CDR3 nucleotide sequence: TGTGCCAGCAGTGAGATCGGAAATAATGAAAAACTGTTTTTT. It yields the protein CASSEIGNNEKLFF.

This chain links TRBV5-1 with TRBJ1-5, with 7 bases aligning to TRBD1. Germline loops: CDR1 SGHRS, CDR2 YFSETQ. CDR3 length: 14 amino acids. V was clipped by 4 bases and J by 1 base; unmatched bases: 2. This CDR3 is CASSAGQSNQPQHF. CDR3 DNA: TGCGCCAGCAGCGCGGGACAGAGCAATCAGCCCCAGCATTTT.

V usage is TRBV19 and J usage is TRBJ1-2, with 7 bases aligning to TRBD1. CDR1 and CDR2 (germline): LNHDA, SQIVND (reference sequence). The CDR3 is made up of 15 amino acids. The J segment lost 4 bases and the V segment lost 5 bases, leaving 10 bases of the junction unmatched. The CDR3 loop reads CASSQTHGQVYGYTF. DNA for the CDR3: TGTGCCAGTAGTCAAACCCACGGACAGGTCTATGGCTACACCTTC.

The chain employs TRBV4-1 and TRBJ2-6; D possibly corresponds to TRBD1 (6 bases). Germline lookup yields CDR1 MGHRA and CDR2 YSYEKL. Trimming pared 4 bases from V and 1 base from J, leaving 11 bases between. The CDR3 contains 16 residues. The CDR3 loop reads CASSPWTVSGANVLTF. CDR3 sequence (DNA): TGCGCCAGCAGCCCCTGGACAGTGTCTGGGGCCAACGTCCTGACTTTC.

A single count supports this clone. CDR3: CASRSSGTGNYGYTF. CDR3 bases: TGTGCCAGCAGATCCTCCGGGACAGGGAACTATGGCTACACCTTC. V and J are TRBV28 and TRBJ1-2; 9 nucleotides match TRBD1. J gave up 2 bases and V 6 bases, and 7 bases lay outside the gene matches. CDR1 MDHEN and CDR2 SYDVKM come from the germline V gene. The CDR3 contains 15 residues.

V usage is TRBV6-2 or TRBV6-3 and J usage is TRBJ1-1; 9 bases align to TRBD1. Germline CDR1 MNHEY, CDR2 SVGEGT. Trimming cost V 5 bases and J 8 bases; bases outside gene matches: 12. There are 15 residues in the CDR3. The CDR3 loop is CASSPTGTGTEEAFF. For the CDR3, the DNA is TGTGCCAGCAGTCCCACCGGGACAGGGACGGAAGAAGCTTTCTTT.

CDR3 loop: CASSSPGLEAYEQYF. The CDR3 bases are TGCGCCAGCAGCTCCCCGGGACTAGAAGCCTACGAGCAGTACTTC. The chain joins TRBV5-1 to TRBJ2-7; TRBD2 matches 8 bases. J was trimmed by 2 bases and V by 3 bases; bases with no gene match: 7. In germline, CDR1 is SGHRS, CDR2 YFSETQ. The CDR3 runs to 15 residues.

J is TRBJ2-7 and V is TRBV5-4, with 9 bases aligning to TRBD1. J was trimmed by 5 bases and V by 0 bases; bases with no gene match: 9. The CDR3 length is 16 residues. Germline assignment: CDR1 SGHNT and CDR2 YYREEE (reference sequence). The chain's CDR3 is CASSLANGQGSNEQYF. The CDR3 DNA is TGTGCCAGCAGCTTGGCCAATGGACAGGGGAGCAACGAGCAGTACTTC.

The rearrangement joins TRBV6-5 to TRBJ2-7; 8 bases are a match to TRBD2. J gave up 4 bases and V 6 bases, and 5 bases lay outside the gene matches. Germline V gene data show CDR1 as MNHEY and CDR2 as SVGAGI. The CDR3 runs 13 residues. The CDR3 is CASSPAGAYEQYF. In DNA, the CDR3 is TGTGCCAGCAGCCCAGCGGGAGCTTACGAGCAGTACTTC.